This T cell receptor beta chain stems from a study of blood T cell repertoires in COVID-19 (dated by TCRdb to 2018 to 2021). For the study in its entirety: Samples from collaborators originated in the United States, Italy and Spain and spanned both the acute and convalescent phases of COVID-19. The prospective study material was composed of cDNA or gDNA derived from T cells, B-cell-depleted T cells, or PBMCs. Deeply sampled blood TCRbeta repertoires from subjects exposed to, actively infected with, or recovered from COVID-19 were included in the dataset. The repertoires were released in a freely available public database intended as a resource for research on the immune response to SARS-CoV-2. Samples were obtained from the ongoing ImmuneRACE study (first 160 participants) and from approximately 1,200 subjects provided by 6 global collaborators. The sample metadata nearly always contained a de-identified subject ID, COVID-19 status, age in years and sex. Where HLA class I and class II types were available, the types were taken from metadata supplied by the sample provider, not from assay-based typing.

The CDR3 spans 14 residues, from the cysteine through the phenylalanine. Here the CDR3 DNA is all that survives: 42 bases in frame from base 1. Sequences MNHEY (CDR1) and SVGAGI (CDR2) are obtained from the germline V gene. TCRbeta CDR3 regions were amplified from genomic DNA using the immunoSEQ Assay, a bias-controlled multiplex PCR. The study's processing was this. Within the assay, amplification of reference gene primers was used to estimate how many nucleated cells each sample contained. To quantify the absolute abundance of each unique TCRbeta CDR3 rearrangement, sequence reads were collapsed and filtered. For each sample, productive Simpson clonality was calculated as the square root of Simpson's diversity index across productive rearrangements. Drawn from immuneACCESS, this table holds only the in-frame rearrangements with V and J called that TCRdb kept. Clones are partly lost; checked studies trace under half to an unresolved V gene and leave the rest unexplained. Clone size and the V and J calls come from that table; the DNA yielded D and trimming. For this sample there are 150,000 to 200,000 clones; about 83% appear just once. The ten largest make up under 4% of the sample.

On this clone: Its antigen is currently not known. At one of its ends the junction is not consistent with the germline gene, which may arise from a read error.

The paper's findings and limits, for the study overall: How much clinical and demographic metadata was included differed by source and by participant, and the metadata was provided uncurated.

In the prospective study, participants were roughly 18 to 100 years old, resided in 24 geographic areas of the United States, and were enrolled through a virtual design. In the prospective study, cohorts were assigned on the basis of participant-reported clinical history obtained from a screening survey and a study questionnaire. Exposed participants had been in contact with someone with a PCR-confirmed or clinician-diagnosed COVID-19 case within 2 weeks of study entry. Each participant in the prospective study had whole blood, serum and a nasopharyngeal or oropharyngeal swab collected by mobile phlebotomists. Over a roughly 2-month period, participants in the prospective study had the option of providing additional blood draws and questionnaires. Blood samples from the prospective study were shipped frozen or at room temperature prior to DNA extraction.

The sample comprised PBMCs or T cells enriched from blood (not recorded which). The receptor was isolated from a woman under 40 who had been exposed to COVID-19. The rearranged chain carries TRBV6-5 and TRBJ2-3; the D gene lacks a confident call. The nucleotides read TGTGCCAGCAGCTACTCCCCTACCACAGATACGCAGTATTTT. Translated, it reads CASSYSPTTDTQYF.